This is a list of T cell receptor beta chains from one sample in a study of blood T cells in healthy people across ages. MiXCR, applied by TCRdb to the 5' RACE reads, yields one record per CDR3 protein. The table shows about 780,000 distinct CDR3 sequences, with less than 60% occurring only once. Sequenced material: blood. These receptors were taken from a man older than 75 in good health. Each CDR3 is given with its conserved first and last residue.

CASSGQLAGEYNEQFF,TRBV25-1
CASSPRSALRNEQFF,TRBV7-8
CASSQVRYEQIYEQYF,TRBV4-3
CAYRGNSYNEQFF,TRBV6-6
CAGSLTEGTEAFF,TRBV7-2
CASSGGQGFSYEQYF,TRBV5-4
CASRVRDGKSYDEQFF,TRBV5-4
CASRVTRSGELFF,TRBV2
CASSPWTVLNEKLFF,TRBV7-9
CASSQTLTGDYGYTF,TRBV4-2
CASRRENIQYF,TRBV6-5
CASGPFGPYEQYF,TRBV27
CASSLPGVWEETQYF,TRBV4-1
CASSQEYSNTEAFF,TRBV4-3
CASSPRATGEGETQYF,TRBV9
CASSETGGYTF,TRBV25-1
CASSLPGQLTNYGYTF,TRBV21-1
CASSLQPANEQYF,TRBV12-3/TRBV12-4
CSVEVAGGSGEQFF,TRBV29-1
CASSEGLAAQETQYF,TRBV3-1
CASSLEVAYNEQFF,TRBV7-2
CATMIAGPAYNEQFF,TRBV10-3